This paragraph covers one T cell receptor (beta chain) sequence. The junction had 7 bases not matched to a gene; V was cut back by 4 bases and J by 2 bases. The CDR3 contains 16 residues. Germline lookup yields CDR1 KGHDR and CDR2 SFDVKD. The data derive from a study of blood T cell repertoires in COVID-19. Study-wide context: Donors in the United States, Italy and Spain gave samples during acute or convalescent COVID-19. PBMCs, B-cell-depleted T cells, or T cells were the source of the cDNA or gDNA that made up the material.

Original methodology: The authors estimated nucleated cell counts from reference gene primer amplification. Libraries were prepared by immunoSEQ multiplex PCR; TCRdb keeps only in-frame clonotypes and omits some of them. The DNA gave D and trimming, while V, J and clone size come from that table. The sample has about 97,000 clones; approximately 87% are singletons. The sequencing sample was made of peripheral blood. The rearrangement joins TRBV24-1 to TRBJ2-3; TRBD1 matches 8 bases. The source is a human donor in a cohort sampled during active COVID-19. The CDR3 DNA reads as TGTGCCACCAGTGACCCGACAGGGGCCGACACAGATACGCAGTATTTT. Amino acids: CATSDPTGADTDTQYF.